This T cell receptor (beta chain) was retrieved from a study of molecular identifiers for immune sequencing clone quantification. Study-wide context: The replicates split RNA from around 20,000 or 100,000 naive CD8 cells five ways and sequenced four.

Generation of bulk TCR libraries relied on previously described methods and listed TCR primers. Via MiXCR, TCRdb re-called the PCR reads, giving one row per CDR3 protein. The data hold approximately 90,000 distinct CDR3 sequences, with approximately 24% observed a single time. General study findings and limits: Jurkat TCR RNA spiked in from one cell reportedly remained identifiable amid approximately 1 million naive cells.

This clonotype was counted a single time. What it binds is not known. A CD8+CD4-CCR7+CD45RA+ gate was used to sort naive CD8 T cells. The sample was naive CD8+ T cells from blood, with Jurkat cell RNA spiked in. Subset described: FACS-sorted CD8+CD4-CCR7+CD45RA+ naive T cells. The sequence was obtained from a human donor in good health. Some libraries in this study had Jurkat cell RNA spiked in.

CDR3 nucleotides: TGCGCCCGCCGCCAAGACAGGGGGCTTTACGAGCAGTACTTC. Encoded protein: CARRQDRGLYEQYF. This chain links TRBV4-3 with TRBJ2-7; TRBD1 agrees at 10 bases. Trimming at V came to 11 bases and at J to 4 bases, leaving 11 bases not matched to a gene. The CDR3 extends over 14 amino acids. The germline CDR1 and CDR2 sequences are LGHNA and YSLEER.